This TCR beta chain stems from a study of regulatory T cells in long-lasting Graves disease. Background on the study: Persistent Graves' disease meant over 5 years of antithyroid drugs with positive TSH receptor antibodies.

A few counts support this clonotype. The antigen is unknown. Time point defined: persistent/refractory GD, antithyroid drugs over 5 years with positive TRAb. PBMC-derived RNA was used for the TCR library. Points from the study as a whole: Exclusively peripheral blood, rather than thyroid tissue, was studied.

The CDR3 sequence is 13 residues long. Trimming stripped 1 base from V and 7 bases from J, with 11 bases between. Through Arm-PCR of CDR3 regions and iRepertoire HTBI primers, TCR beta libraries were built. One entry per CDR3 protein results from TCRdb running MiXCR on the multiplex PCR reads. The data contain about half a million distinct CDR3 sequences, about 22% of them singletons. This clonotype originated in a female donor with Graves disease. Material: peripheral blood mononuclear cells (PBMCs), obtained when the disease was refractory, from a patient treated with antithyroid drugs. The gene calls are TRBV12-3 or TRBV12-4 and TRBJ2-7; tentatively, D is TRBD1 (5 bases). The CDR3 here is CASSLGGLDEQYF. Written as DNA, the CDR3 is TGTGCCAGCAGTTTAGGGGGCCTGGATGAGCAGTACTTC.